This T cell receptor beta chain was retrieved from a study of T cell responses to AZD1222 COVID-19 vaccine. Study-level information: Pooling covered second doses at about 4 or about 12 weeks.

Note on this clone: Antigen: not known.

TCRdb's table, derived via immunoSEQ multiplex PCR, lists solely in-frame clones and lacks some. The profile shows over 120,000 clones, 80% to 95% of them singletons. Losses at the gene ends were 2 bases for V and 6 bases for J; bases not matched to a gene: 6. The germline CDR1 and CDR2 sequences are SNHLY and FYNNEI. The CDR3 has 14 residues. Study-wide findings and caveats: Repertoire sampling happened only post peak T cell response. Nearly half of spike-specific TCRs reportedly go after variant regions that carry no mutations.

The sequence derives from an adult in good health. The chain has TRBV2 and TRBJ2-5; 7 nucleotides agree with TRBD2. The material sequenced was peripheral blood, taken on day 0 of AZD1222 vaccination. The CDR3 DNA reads TGTGCCAGCAGTGAACTTGGGGGGGTGCAGACCCAGTACTTC. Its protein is CASSELGGVQTQYF.